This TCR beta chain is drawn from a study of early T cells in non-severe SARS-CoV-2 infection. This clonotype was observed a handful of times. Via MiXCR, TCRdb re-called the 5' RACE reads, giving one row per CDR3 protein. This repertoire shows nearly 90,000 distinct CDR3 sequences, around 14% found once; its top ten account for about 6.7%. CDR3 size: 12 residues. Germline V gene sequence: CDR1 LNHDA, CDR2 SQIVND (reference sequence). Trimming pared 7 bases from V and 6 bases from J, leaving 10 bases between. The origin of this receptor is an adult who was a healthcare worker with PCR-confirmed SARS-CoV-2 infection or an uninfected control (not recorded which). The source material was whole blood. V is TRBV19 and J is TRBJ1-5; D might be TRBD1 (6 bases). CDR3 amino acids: CASTLGAQPQHF. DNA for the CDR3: TGTGCCAGTACCCTGGGGGCTCAGCCCCAGCATTTT.